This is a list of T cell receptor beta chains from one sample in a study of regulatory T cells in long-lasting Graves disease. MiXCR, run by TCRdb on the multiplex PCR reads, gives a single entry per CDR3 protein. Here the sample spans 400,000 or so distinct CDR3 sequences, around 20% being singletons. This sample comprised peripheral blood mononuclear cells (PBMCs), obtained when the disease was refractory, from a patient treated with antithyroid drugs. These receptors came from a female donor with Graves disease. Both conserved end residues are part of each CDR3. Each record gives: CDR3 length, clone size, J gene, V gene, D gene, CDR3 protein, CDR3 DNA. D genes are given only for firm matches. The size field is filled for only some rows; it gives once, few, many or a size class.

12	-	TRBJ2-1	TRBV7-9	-	CASSISGNEQFF	TGTGCCAGCAGCATTAGCGGCAATGAGCAGTTCTTC
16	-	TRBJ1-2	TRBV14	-	CASSQGPGKTNYGYTF	TGCGCCAGCAGCCAAGGTCCCGGGAAAACTAACTATGGCTACACCTTC
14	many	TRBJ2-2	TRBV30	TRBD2	CALAGGKNTGELFF	TGTGCACTAGCGGGAGGGAAGAACACCGGGGAGCTGTTTTTT
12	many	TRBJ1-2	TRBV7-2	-	CASSSNRVGYTF	TGTGCCAGCAGCTCCAACAGGGTTGGCTACACCTTC
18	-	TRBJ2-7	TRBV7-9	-	CASSLESGQRQGAYEQYF	TGTGCCAGCAGCTTAGAGAGTGGGCAGAGGCAGGGTGCGTACGAGCAGTACTTC
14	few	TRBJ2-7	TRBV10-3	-	CAISESGGIGEQYF	TGTGCCATCAGTGAGTCTGGCGGGATAGGAGAGCAGTACTTC
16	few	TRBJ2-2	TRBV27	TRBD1	CASSRGTGRITGELFF	TGTGCCAGCAGTAGGGGGACAGGGAGGATCACCGGGGAGCTGTTTTTT
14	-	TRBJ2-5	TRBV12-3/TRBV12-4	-	CASSLSGYGETQYF	TGTGCCAGCAGTTTGTCGGGCTACGGGGAGACCCAGTACTTC
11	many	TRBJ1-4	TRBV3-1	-	CASSRAGTLFF	TGTGCCAGCAGCCGGGCCGGGACATTGTTTTTT
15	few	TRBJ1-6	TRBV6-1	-	CASSEGINYNSPLHF	TGTGCCAGCAGTGAAGGGATCAACTATAATTCACCCCTCCACTTT
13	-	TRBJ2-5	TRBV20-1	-	CSAGTGSQETQYF	TGCAGTGCTGGAACAGGGAGCCAAGAGACCCAGTACTTC
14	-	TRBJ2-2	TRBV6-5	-	CASSYSTSSGELFF	TGTGCCAGCAGTTACTCAACTAGTTCCGGGGAGCTGTTTTTT
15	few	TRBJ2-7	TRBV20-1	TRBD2	CSARKAGTSFFEQYF	TGCAGTGCTAGGAAAGCCGGGACTAGCTTTTTCGAGCAGTACTTC
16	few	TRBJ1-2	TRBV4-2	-	CASSRSEGSTDYGYTF	TGTGCCAGCAGCCGCTCAGAGGGGTCGACAGACTATGGCTACACCTTC
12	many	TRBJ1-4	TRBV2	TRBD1	CASRITGGKLFF	TGTGCCAGCAGGATTACAGGGGGAAAACTGTTTTTT
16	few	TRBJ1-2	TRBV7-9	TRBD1	CASTSSLNRGLYGYTF	TGTGCCAGCACCAGCTCCCTTAACAGGGGGCTATATGGCTACACCTTC
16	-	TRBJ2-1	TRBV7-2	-	CASSSWAASSYNEQFF	TGTGCCAGCAGCTCTTGGGCCGCTAGCTCCTACAATGAGCAGTTCTTC
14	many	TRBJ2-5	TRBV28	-	CASSWAGPSETQYF	TGTGCCAGCAGTTGGGCAGGCCCCTCCGAGACCCAGTACTTC
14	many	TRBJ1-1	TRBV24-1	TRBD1	CATRGQGEAAEAFF	TGTGCCACCAGAGGACAGGGAGAGGCTGCTGAAGCTTTCTTT
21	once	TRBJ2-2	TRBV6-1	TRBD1	CASSPMAGGGLVVESTGELFF	TGTGCCAGCAGTCCCATGGCAGGGGGCGGCTTAGTGGTTGAAAGCACCGGGGAGCTGTTTTTT
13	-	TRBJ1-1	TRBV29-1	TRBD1	CSATGTGPKFSFF	TGCAGCGCGACTGGGACAGGGCCAAAATTTTCTTTCTTT
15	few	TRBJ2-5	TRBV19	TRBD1	CASKGTEHAQETQYF	TGTGCCAGCAAGGGGACAGAACACGCCCAAGAGACCCAGTACTTC
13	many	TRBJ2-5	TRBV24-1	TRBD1	CATSDGTGETQYF	TGTGCCACCAGTGATGGGACAGGAGAGACCCAGTACTTC
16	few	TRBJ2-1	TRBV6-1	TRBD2	CASSGEIAGVGNEQFF	TGTGCCAGCAGTGGGGAGATAGCGGGAGTCGGTAATGAGCAGTTCTTC
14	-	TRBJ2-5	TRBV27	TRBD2	CASSFSGSLETQYF	TGTGCCAGCAGTTTTAGCGGGAGTCTGGAGACCCAGTACTTC
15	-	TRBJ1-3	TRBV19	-	CASSPGRHSGNTIYF	TGTGCCAGTAGTCCCGGACGGCACTCTGGAAACACCATATATTTT
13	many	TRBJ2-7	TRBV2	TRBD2	CASGKRGGGEQYF	TGTGCCAGCGGCAAGCGCGGGGGGGGGGAGCAGTACTTC
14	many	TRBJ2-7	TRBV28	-	CASSSPPGAYEQYF	TGTGCCAGCAGTTCACCACCCGGAGCCTACGAGCAGTACTTC
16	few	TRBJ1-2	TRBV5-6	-	CASSLRVFSSDYGYTF	TGTGCCAGCAGCCTCAGGGTTTTCTCTAGCGACTATGGCTACACCTTC
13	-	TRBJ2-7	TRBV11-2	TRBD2	CANSLGGGGRQYF	TGTGCCAACAGCTTAGGAGGCGGGGGGCGGCAGTATTTC
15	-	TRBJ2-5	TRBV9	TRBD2	CASSSRAGVQETQYF	TGTGCCAGCAGCTCCCGGGCGGGAGTTCAAGAGACCCAGTACTTC
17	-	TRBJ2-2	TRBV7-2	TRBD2	CASSLTVLARNTGELFF	TGTGCCAGCAGCTTAACGGTACTAGCGCGGAACACCGGGGAGCTGTTTTTT
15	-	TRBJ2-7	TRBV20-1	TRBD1	CSARVPGQGASEQYF	TGCAGTGCTAGAGTTCCAGGACAGGGGGCTAGCGAGCAGTACTTC
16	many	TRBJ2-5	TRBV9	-	CASSVGEGIQGKTQYF	TGTGCCAGCAGCGTAGGTGAGGGGATACAAGGGAAGACCCAGTACTTC
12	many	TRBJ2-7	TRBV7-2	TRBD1	CASSHRQGLIIF	TGTGCCAGCAGCCACCGACAGGGCCTAATCATCTTC
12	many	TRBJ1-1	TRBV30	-	CAWSVDGVGAFF	TGTGCCTGGAGTGTAGATGGAGTAGGAGCTTTCTTT
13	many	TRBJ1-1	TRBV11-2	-	CASSFPPPSGAFF	TGTGCCAGCAGCTTCCCCCCCCCCAGTGGAGCTTTCTTT
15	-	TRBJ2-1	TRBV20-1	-	CSAHSPGTYPNEQFF	TGCAGTGCTCACTCTCCGGGGACTTATCCCAATGAGCAGTTCTTC
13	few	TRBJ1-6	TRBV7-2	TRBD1	CASSKTQGAGPHF	TGTGCCAGCAGCAAAACCCAGGGGGCTGGGCCCCACTTT
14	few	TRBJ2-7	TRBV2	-	CASSPLATPLEQYF	TGTGCCAGCAGCCCTTTAGCGACCCCCCTCGAGCAGTACTTC
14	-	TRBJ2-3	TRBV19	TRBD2	CASRQREGPDTQYF	TGTGCCAGTAGACAGCGGGAGGGCCCAGATACGCAGTATTTT
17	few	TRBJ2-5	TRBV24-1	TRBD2	CATSDRTSGSYQETQYF	TGTGCCACCAGTGACCGGACTAGCGGGAGTTACCAAGAGACCCAGTACTTC
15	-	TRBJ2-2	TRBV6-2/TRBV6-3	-	CASSYLLEFTGELFF	TGTGCCAGCAGTTACTTACTAGAATTTACCGGGGAGCTGTTTTTT
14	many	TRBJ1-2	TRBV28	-	CASSLTPWQYGYTF	TGTGCCAGCAGTTTAACCCCGTGGCAGTATGGCTACACCTTC
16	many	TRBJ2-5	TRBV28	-	CASSLSGPTYQETQYF	TGTGCCAGCAGTTTATCGGGGCCCACCTACCAAGAGACCCAGTACTTC
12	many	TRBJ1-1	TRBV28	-	CASSLWETEAFF	TGTGCCAGCAGCTTGTGGGAGACTGAAGCTTTCTTT
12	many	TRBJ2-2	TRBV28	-	CVSGENTGELFF	TGTGTTAGCGGAGAGAACACCGGGGAGCTGTTTTTT
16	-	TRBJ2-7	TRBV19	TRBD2	CASSNPGGTRTYEQYF	TGTGCCAGTAGTAACCCCGGGGGGACCCGCACCTACGAGCAGTACTTC
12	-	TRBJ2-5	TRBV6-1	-	CASSNAQETQYF	TGTGCCAGCAGCAACGCGCAAGAGACCCAGTACTTC
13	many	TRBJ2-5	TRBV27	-	CASSLLGQETQYF	TGTGCCAGCAGTTTGCTGGGGCAAGAGACCCAGTACTTC
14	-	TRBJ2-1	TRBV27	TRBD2	CASSKGLAGTEQFF	TGTGCCAGCAGTAAGGGACTAGCGGGAACTGAGCAGTTCTTC
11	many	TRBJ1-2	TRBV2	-	CASSGGRGYTF	TGTGCCAGCAGTGGGGGCCGGGGCTACACCTTC
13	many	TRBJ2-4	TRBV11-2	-	CASSRPGQNIQYF	TGTGCCAGCAGCCGACCAGGACAGAACATTCAGTACTTC
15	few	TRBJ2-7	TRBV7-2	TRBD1	CASSFTGTVSYEQYF	TGTGCCAGCAGCTTCACCGGGACAGTGTCCTACGAGCAGTACTTC
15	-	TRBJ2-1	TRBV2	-	CASSEKAGLNNEQFF	TGTGCCAGCAGTGAAAAGGCAGGACTCAACAATGAGCAGTTCTTC
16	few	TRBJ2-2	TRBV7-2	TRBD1	CASSRDRGGNTGELFF	TGTGCCAGCAGCCGGGACAGGGGGGGGAACACCGGGGAGCTGTTTTTT
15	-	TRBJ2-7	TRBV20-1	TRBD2	CSASPGAGGVYEQYF	TGCAGTGCCTCCCCAGGGGCGGGAGGGGTGTACGAGCAGTACTTC